This T cell receptor (beta chain) stems from a study of a mutant IDH1 vaccine in newly diagnosed glioma (dated by TCRdb to the early 2020s). Turning to the overall study: Of the roughly 30 treated patients, approximately 62% were male and around 40% were female, and a mean age of 40.4 years was recorded. Six visits were used for peripheral blood collection: V03 (baseline), V05, V07, V10, V12 and V13. Longitudinal TCRB deep sequencing was performed for some 25 treated patients wherever samples were available for exploratory analyses. Before enrollment, patients had received standard therapy of radiotherapy alone, temozolomide alone, or radiochemotherapy with temozolomide; most received the combination.

Preparation of the library involved the immunoSEQ multiplex PCR assay. Following the manufacturer's protocol, the hsTCRB Kit was used to amplify rearranged TCR beta chain sequences. An Illumina MiSeq was used to sequence the TCRB libraries. Processing in the source paper ran as follows. The kit vendor's proprietary platform handled demultiplexing, trimming and gene mapping. Not all clones reach the TCRdb copy of this immuneACCESS table, which keeps in-frame sequences only. Checked studies attribute under half of the gap to unresolved V genes and leave the rest unexplained. D and trimming were read from the DNA, whereas the V and J calls and clone size are those reported in that table. This sample comprises about 50,000 clones, about nine tenths of them detected only once. The ten top clones hold 2% to 3% of the sample. General findings and caveats noted by the study authors: The authors noted that analyses of patient blood samples could not be reproduced because of sample limitations. Changes in the top peripheral T cell clonotypes picked up by TCRB sequencing did not appear to be linked to pseudoprogression. PBMC samples for TCRB deep sequencing were selected based on availability. Across multiple MHC alleles, vaccine-induced immune responses were seen in around 93% of patients.

CDR1 and CDR2, looked up from the germline V gene, are KGHSH and LQKENI. V loses 2 bases of germline sequence and J loses 4 bases, and the interval between the two ends is 6 bases. Measured from the cysteine to the phenylalanine, the CDR3 is 13 residues long. The only DNA kept is the CDR3, 39 bases in frame from the first base. A word on this clone: Its antigen target is currently unknown. Qualities for individual bases were not recorded, and no much larger clone is one base off.

The sample's time point, from its label and the paper: baseline, week 1 (first vaccination visit). The meaning of the sample's treatment or condition label: pre-vaccination baseline after standard-of-care therapy. The donors had newly diagnosed IDH1-mutant astrocytomas of WHO grade 3 or 4 that showed loss of nuclear ATRX. The samples were drawn from NOA16, a multicentre, single-arm, open-label phase I trial in Germany that tested a mutant IDH1 peptide vaccine in humans for the first time. For immunogenicity testing, the blood drawn at visit V03 was used as the baseline sample. Genomic DNA for TCRB sequencing was extracted from EDTA blood using the DNeasy Blood and Tissue Kit.

The sequences come from PBMCs, collected from a glioma patient treated with radiotherapy, temozolomide or both. The TCR comes from a man aged 35 to 55 with glioma. The V and J segments used are TRBV18 and TRBJ1-5; a confident D gene designation cannot be given. CDR3 protein: CASSPGSNQPQHF. The DNA reads TGTGCCAGCTCACCAGGGTCAAATCAGCCCCAGCATTTT.